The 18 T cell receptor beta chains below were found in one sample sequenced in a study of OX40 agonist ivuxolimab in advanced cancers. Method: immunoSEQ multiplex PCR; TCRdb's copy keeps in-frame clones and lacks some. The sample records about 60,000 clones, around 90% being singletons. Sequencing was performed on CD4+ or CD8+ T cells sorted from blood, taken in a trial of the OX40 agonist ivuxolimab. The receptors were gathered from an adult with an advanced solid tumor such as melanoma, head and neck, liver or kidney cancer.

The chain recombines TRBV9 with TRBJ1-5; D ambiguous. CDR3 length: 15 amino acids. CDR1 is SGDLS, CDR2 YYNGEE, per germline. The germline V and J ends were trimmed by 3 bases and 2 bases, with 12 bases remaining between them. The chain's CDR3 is CASSEGPMGNQPQHF. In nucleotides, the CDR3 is TGTGCCAGCAGCGAGGGCCCCATGGGCAATCAGCCCCAGCATTTT.

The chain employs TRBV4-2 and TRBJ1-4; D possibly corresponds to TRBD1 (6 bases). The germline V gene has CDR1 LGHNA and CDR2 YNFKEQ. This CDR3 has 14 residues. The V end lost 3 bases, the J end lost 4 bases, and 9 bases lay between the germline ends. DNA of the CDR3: TGTGCCAGCAGCCAGGACAGAATTAATGAAAAACTGTTTTTT. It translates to CASSQDRINEKLFF.

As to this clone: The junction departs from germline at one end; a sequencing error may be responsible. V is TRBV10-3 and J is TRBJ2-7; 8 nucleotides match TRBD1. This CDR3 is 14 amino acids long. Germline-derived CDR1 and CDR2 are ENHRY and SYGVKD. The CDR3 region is CAITEDRDVYEQYF. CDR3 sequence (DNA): TGTGCCATCACTGAGGACAGGGACGTCTACGAGCAGTACTTC.

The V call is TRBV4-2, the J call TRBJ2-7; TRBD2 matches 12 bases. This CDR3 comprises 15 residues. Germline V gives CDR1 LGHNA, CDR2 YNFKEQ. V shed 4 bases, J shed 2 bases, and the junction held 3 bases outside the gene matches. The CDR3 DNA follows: TGTGCCAGCAGCCTTACTAGCGGGAGGACCTACGAGCAGTACTTC. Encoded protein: CASSLTSGRTYEQYF.

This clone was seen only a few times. CDR3 coding DNA: TGTGCCAGCAGCGTAGGCAACAGGGACGTCGGGGAGCTGTTTTTT. Its protein product is CASSVGNRDVGELFF. This chain connects TRBV9 to TRBJ2-2, with D tentatively TRBD1 (6 bases). V was cut by 0 bases and J by 7 bases, with 13 bases left in between. Germline CDR1 reads SGDLS; CDR2 reads YYNGEE. This CDR3 comprises 15 residues.

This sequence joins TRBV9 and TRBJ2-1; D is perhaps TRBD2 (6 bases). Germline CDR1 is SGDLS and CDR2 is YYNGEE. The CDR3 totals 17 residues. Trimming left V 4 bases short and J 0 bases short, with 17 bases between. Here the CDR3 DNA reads TGTGCCAGCAGCCGACTAGTTCAAGTAAGCTCCTACAATGAGCAGTTCTTC. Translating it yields CASSRLVQVSSYNEQFF.

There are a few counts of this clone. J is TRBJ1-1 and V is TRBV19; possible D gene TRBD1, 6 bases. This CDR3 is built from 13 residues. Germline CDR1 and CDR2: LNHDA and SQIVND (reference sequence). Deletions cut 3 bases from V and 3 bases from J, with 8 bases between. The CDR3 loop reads CASSMNRDTEAFF. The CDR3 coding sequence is TGTGCCAGTAGTATGAACAGGGACACTGAAGCTTTCTTT.

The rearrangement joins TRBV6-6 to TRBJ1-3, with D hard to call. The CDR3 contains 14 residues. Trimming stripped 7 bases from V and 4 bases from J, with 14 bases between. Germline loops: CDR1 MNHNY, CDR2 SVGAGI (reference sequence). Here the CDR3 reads CASTTDFTGNTIYF. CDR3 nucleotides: TGTGCCAGCACCACGGACTTTACCGGAAACACCATATATTTT.

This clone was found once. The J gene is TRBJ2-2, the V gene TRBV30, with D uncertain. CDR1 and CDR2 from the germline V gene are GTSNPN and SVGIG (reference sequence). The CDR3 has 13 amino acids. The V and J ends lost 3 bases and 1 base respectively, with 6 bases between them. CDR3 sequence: CAWRPENTGELFF. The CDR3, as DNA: TGTGCCTGGAGACCCGAGAACACCGGGGAGCTGTTTTTT.

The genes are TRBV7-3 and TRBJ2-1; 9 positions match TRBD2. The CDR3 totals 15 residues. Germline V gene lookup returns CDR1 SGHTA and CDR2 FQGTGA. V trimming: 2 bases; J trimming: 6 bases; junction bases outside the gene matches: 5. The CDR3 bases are TGTGCCAGCAGCTTATTAGCGGGAGTTGGCAATGAGCAGTTCTTC. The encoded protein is CASSLLAGVGNEQFF.

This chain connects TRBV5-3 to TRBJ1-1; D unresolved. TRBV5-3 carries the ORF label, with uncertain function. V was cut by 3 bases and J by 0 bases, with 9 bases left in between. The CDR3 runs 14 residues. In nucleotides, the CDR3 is TGTGCCAGAAGCTCGACTGCACTGAACACTGAAGCTTTCTTT. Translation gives CARSSTALNTEAFF.

CDR3 protein: CATNRAGGPEQYF. The CDR3 region has the DNA TGTGCCACAAATAGGGCGGGAGGCCCTGAGCAGTACTTC. The chain employs TRBV10-3 and TRBJ2-7; TRBD2 matches 8 bases. With V trimmed by 10 bases and J by 7 bases, 12 bases remained unmatched. Germline assignment: CDR1 ENHRY and CDR2 SYGVKD. This CDR3 has 13 residues.

As DNA, the CDR3 is TGTGCCAGCAGCCTCGACAGGGACGGCGAGCAGTACTTC. Protein: CASSLDRDGEQYF. The chain couples TRBV7-3 to TRBJ2-7, with 7 bases aligning to TRBD1. Germline CDR1 is SGHTA and CDR2 is FQGTGA. The CDR3 contains 13 residues. V was clipped by 5 bases and J by 6 bases; unmatched bases: 7.

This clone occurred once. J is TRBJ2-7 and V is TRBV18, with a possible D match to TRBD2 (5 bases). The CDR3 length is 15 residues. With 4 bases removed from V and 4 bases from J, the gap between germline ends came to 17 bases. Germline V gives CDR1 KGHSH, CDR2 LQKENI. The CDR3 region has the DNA TGTGCCAGCTCACTAGCGACGATGGGTGGTTACGAGCAGTACTTC. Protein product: CASSLATMGGYEQYF.

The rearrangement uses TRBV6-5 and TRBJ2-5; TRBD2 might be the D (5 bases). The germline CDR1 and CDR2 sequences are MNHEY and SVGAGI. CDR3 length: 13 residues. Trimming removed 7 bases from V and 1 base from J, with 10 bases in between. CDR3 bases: TGTGCCAGCAAGTTGAGGGCCCAAGAGACCCAGTACTTC. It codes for CASKLRAQETQYF.

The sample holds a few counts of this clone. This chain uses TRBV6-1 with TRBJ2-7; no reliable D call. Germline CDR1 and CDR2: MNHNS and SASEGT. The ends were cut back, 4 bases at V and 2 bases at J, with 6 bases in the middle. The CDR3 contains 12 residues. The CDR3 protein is CASSVRTYEQYF. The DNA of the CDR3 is TGTGCCAGCAGTGTCCGAACCTACGAGCAGTACTTC.

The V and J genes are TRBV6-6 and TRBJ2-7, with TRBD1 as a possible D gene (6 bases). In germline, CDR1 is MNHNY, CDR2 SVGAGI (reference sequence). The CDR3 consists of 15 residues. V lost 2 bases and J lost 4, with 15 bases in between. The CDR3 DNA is TGTGCCAGCAGTTACGTACGGACAGCGAGTTACGAGCAGTACTTC. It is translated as CASSYVRTASYEQYF.

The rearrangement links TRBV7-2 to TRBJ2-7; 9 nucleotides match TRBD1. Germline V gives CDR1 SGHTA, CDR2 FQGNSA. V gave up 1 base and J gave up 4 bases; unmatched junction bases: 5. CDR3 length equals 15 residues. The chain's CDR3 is CASSLVGTGTYEQYF. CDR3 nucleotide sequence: TGTGCCAGCAGCTTAGTAGGGACAGGGACTTACGAGCAGTACTTC.